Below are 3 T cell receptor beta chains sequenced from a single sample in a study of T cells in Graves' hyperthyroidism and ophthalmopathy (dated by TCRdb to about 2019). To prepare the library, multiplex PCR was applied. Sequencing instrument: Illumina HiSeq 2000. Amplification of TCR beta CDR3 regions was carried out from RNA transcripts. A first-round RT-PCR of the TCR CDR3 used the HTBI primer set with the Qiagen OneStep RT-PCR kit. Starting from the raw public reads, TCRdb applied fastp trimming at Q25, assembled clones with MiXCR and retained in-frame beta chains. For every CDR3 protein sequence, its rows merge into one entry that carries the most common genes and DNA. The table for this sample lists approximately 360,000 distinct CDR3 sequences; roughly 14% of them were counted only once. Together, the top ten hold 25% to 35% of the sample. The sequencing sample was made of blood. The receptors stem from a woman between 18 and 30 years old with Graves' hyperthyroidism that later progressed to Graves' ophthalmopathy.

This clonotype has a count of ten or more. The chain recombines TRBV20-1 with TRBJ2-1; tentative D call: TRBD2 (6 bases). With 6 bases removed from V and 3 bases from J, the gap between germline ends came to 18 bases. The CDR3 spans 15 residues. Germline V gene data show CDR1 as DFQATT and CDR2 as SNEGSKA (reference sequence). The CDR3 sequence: CSASPGDSYYNEQFF. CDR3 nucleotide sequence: TGCAGTGCCTCACCGGGGGATTCCTACTACAATGAGCAGTTCTTC.

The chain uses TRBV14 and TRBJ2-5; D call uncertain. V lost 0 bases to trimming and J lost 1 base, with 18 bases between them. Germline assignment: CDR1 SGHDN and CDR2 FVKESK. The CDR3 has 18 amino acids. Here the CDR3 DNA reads TGTGCCAGCAGCCAAGATTGGCCAGCTGGAGATAGCCAAGAGACCCAGTACTTC. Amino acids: CASSQDWPAGDSQETQYF.

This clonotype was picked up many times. CDR3 in amino acids: CASSSTPDNEQFF. The CDR3 region has the DNA TGTGCCAGCAGTTCGACACCTGACAATGAGCAGTTCTTC. The chain has TRBV13 and TRBJ2-1; D remains unclear. V lost 6 bases and J 5 bases, leaving 11 bases between the germline ends. This CDR3 region has 13 residues. CDR1 and CDR2 from the germline V gene are PRHDT and FYEKMQ (reference sequence).